A single sample is the source of the 9 T cell receptor gamma chains below, sequenced in a study of γδ T cells in repeated Plasmodium falciparum infection. Flow sorting of PBMC yielded separate Vgamma9/Vdelta2+ and Vdelta2-negative gammadelta T cell populations for bulk repertoire analysis. TCRdb re-called the multiplex PCR reads via CATT. The repertoire consists of 28,000 or so gamma-chain clones, with 1.4% occurring once and the leading ten covering less than 20%. Sequencing was performed on gamma-delta T cells from blood. The source is a pool of human donors (malaria-infected and uninfected, not separated).

The sample holds a few counts of this clone. TCRdb shows a much larger clone's protein in place of this DNA's translation, and the two differ at residue 10, likely through a read error; the protein shown is translated from the DNA. The V call is TRGV9, the J call TRGJP. The J gene, left out of TCRdb, was set here by checking the DNA against germline. The CDR3 sequence is 17 residues long. The germline V gene encodes CDR1 GITISATS and CDR2 ISYDGTV (reference sequence). This chain's CDR3 is CALWEVHGESGKKIKVF. The CDR3 bases are TGTGCCTTGTGGGAGGTGCATGGAGAGTCGGGCAAAAAAATCAAGGTATTT.

Remarks on this clone: The protein TCRdb lists belongs to a much larger clone and differs from this DNA's translation at residue 10, which points to a read error; the protein shown is made from the DNA. In DNA, the CDR3 is TGTGCCTTGTGGGAGGTGCCGAGAAAGAGACTCTTT. Translation: CALWEVPRKRLF. No J gene was called, and the V gene is TRGV9. The CDR3 consists of 12 residues. CDR1 and CDR2 from the germline V gene are GITISATS and ISYDGTV (reference sequence).

This clone was detected many times. TCRdb records a much larger clone's protein for this DNA, with a difference at residue 13 that likely arises from a read error; the protein given is the translation of the DNA. The chain combines TRGV9 with TRGJP. Germline V gene data show CDR1 as GITISATS and CDR2 as ISYDGTV (reference sequence). The CDR3 consists of 18 residues. This CDR3 is CALWEVTLQELGRKIKVF. CDR3 bases: TGTGCCTTGTGGGAGGTTACACTTCAAGAGTTGGGCAGAAAAATCAAGGTATTT.

On this clone: TCRdb shows a much larger clone's protein in place of this DNA's translation, and the two differ at residue 2, likely through a read error; the protein shown is translated from the DNA. The V gene is TRGV2, but the J gene lacks a call. Germline V gene data show CDR1 as EGSNGY and CDR2 as YDSYNSKV. CDR3 length: 14 amino acids. The CDR3 here is CTTWDGPNYYKKLF. CDR3 bases: TGTACCACCTGGGACGGGCCGAATTATTATAAGAAGCTCTTT.

This clone was recorded many times. TCRdb's protein, taken from a much larger clone, differs from this DNA's translation at residue 11, likely owing to a read error; the protein displayed comes from the DNA. The rearrangement links TRGV9 to TRGJ1 or TRGJ2. Germline CDR1 GITISATS, CDR2 ISYDGTV (reference sequence). The CDR3 runs 14 residues. The CDR3: CALWEDENYYRKLF. The CDR3 nucleotides read TGTGCCTTGTGGGAGGACGAGAATTATTATAGGAAACTCTTT.

As to this clone: TCRdb pairs this DNA with a much larger clone's protein that differs at residue 3, likely a read error; the protein shown was translated from the DNA. The V call is TRGV9, the J call TRGJ1 or TRGJ2. Germline matching of the DNA provided the J gene here, since TCRdb leaves it blank. From germline, CDR1 is GITISATS and CDR2 ISYDGTV (reference sequence). The CDR3 contains 14 residues. The CDR3 DNA reads as TGTGCCTCGTGGGAGGCGCACCGTTATTATAAGAAACTCTTT. Its translation is CASWEAHRYYKKLF.

This clone was detected ten times or more. Translating this DNA gives a protein that differs at residue 10 from the TCRdb one, which belongs to a much larger clone; a read error is likely, and the protein shown is this translation. This chain joins TRGV9 and TRGJ1 or TRGJ2. The CDR3 totals 16 residues. Unmatched junction bases numbered 8, after V lost 0 bases and J lost 0 bases. The germline gives CDR1 GITISATS, CDR2 ISYDGTV (reference sequence). CDR3 protein: CALWEVQGVNYYKKLF. In DNA form, the CDR3 reads TGTGCCTTGTGGGAGGTGCAGGGGGTGAATTATTATAAGAAACTCTTT.

This clone was seen at least ten times. TCRdb lists the protein of a much larger clone for this DNA, which differs at residue 10, so this is likely a read error; the protein given here is translated from the DNA itself. The V and J genes are TRGV9 and TRGJ1 or TRGJ2. Germline loops: CDR1 GITISATS, CDR2 ISYDGTV (reference sequence). The CDR3 loop spans 12 amino acids. The DNA of the CDR3 is TGTGCCTTGTGGGAGGTTTATTATAAGAGACTCTTT. Amino acids: CALWEVYYKRLF.

As to this clone: The TCRdb record carries a much larger clone's protein, which differs from this DNA's translation at residue 7; a read error is the likely cause, and the protein listed here is the DNA translation. The V and J genes are TRGV9 and TRGJP. TCRdb gives no J gene; it was assigned here by matching the DNA to germline. Losses at the gene ends were 0 bases for V and 9 bases for J; bases not matched to a gene: 8. Germline V gene sequence: CDR1 GITISATS, CDR2 ISYDGTV (reference sequence). This CDR3 comprises 17 residues. The CDR3 loop reads CALWEVYVGLGKKIKVF. CDR3 in DNA: TGTGCCTTGTGGGAGGTGTACGTTGGGTTGGGCAAAAAAATCAAGGTATTT.